The entry that follows covers one T cell receptor beta chain sequence. The germline CDR1 and CDR2 sequences are SGHVS and FNYEAQ. This CDR3 has 14 amino acids. The sample belongs to a study of tumor-infiltrating lymphocytes in oesophageal squamous cell carcinoma. TCRdb ran MiXCR on the PCR reads and lists one entry per CDR3 protein. Of approximately 19,000 distinct CDR3 sequences listed, approximately 45% are singletons. The TCR comes from a female donor with esophageal squamous cell carcinoma. The chain is built from TRBV7-6 and TRBJ2-7, with D maybe TRBD2 (6 bases). The J call may be mistaken, given a closer DNA end match to TRBJ2-4. Sequencing used normal esophageal tissue next to the tumor. The DNA of the CDR3 is TGTGCCAGCAGCTTTGGCGGGACCAAAAACATTCAGTACTTC. This sequence encodes CASSFGGTKNIQYF.